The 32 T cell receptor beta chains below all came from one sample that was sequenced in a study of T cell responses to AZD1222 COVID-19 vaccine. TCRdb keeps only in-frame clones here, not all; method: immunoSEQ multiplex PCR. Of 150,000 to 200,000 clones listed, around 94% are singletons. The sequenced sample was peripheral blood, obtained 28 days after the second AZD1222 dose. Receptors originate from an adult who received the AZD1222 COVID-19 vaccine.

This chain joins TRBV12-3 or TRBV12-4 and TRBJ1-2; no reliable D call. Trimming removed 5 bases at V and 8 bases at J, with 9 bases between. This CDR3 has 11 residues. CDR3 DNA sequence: TGTGCCAGCAGTCCAGGAAGCGGCTACACCTTC. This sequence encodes CASSPGSGYTF.

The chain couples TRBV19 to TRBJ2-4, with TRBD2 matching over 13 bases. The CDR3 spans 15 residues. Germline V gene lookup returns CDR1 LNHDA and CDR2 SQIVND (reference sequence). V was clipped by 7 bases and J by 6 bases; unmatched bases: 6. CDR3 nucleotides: TGTGCCAGTACCGACGGGACTAGCGGGACAAACATTCAGTACTTC. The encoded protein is CASTDGTSGTNIQYF.

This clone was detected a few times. The CDR3 reads CASSVPGQGNYGYTF. For the CDR3, the DNA is TGTGCCAGCAGTGTCCCGGGACAGGGGAACTATGGCTACACCTTC. The chain couples TRBV2 to TRBJ1-2, with 10 bases aligning to TRBD1. The CDR3 is 15 residues long. The V segment lost 4 bases and the J segment 2 bases; nucleotides outside the gene matches: 4. Germline V gene lookup returns CDR1 SNHLY and CDR2 FYNNEI.

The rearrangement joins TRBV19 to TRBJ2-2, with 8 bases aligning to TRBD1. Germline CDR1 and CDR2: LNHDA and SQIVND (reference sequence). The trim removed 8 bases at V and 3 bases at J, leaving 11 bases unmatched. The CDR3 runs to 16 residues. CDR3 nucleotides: TGTGCCAGTCGGACAGGACAGGGATTGGACACCGGGGAGCTGTTTTTT. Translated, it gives CASRTGQGLDTGELFF.

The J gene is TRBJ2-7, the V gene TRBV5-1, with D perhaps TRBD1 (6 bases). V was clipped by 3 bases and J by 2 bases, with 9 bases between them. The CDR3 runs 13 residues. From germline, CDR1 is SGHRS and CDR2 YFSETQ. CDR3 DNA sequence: TGCGCCAGCAGCTCCACAGGGCCCTACGAGCAGTACTTC. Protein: CASSSTGPYEQYF.

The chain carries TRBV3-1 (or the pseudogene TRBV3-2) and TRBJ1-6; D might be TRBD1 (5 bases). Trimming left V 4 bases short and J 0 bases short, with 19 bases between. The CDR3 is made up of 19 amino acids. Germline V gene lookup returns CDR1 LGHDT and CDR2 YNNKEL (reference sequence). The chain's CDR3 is CASSPKPPTGGSYNSPLHF. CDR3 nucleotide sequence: TGTGCCAGCAGCCCCAAACCCCCGACGGGGGGCTCCTATAATTCACCCCTCCACTTT.

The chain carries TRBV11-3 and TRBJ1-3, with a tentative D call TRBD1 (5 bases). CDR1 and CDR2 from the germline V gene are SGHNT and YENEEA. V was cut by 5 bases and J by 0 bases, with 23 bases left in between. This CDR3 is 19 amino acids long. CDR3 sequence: CASSPPEQAHVRSGNTIYF. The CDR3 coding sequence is TGTGCCAGCAGCCCTCCTGAACAGGCCCACGTACGCTCTGGAAACACCATATATTTT.

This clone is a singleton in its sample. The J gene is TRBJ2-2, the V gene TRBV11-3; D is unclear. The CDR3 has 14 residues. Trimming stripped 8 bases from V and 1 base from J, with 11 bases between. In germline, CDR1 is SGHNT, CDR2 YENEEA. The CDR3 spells CASRYSRNTGELFF. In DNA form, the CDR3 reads TGTGCCAGCCGATACTCCAGGAACACCGGGGAGCTGTTTTTT. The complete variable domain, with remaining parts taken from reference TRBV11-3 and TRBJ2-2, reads EAGVVQSPRYKIIEKKQPVAFWCNPISGHNTLYWYLQNLGQGPELLIRYENEEAVDDSQLPKDRFSAERLKGVDSTLKIQPAELGDSAVYLCASRYSRNTGELFFGEGSRLTVL.

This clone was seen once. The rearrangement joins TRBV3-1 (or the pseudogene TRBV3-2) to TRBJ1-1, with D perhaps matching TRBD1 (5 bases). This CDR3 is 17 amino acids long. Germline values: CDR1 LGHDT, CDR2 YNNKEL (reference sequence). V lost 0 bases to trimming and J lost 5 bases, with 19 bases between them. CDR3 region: CASSQDQGRGRRTEAFF. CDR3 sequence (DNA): TGTGCCAGCAGCCAAGATCAGGGCCGGGGCAGAAGGACTGAAGCTTTCTTT.

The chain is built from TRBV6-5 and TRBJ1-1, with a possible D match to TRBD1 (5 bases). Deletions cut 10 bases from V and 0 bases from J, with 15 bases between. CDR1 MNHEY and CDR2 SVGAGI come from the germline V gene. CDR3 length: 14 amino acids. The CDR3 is CATSRVTVNTEAFF. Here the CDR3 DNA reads TGTGCCACCTCAAGGGTGACAGTGAACACTGAAGCTTTCTTT.

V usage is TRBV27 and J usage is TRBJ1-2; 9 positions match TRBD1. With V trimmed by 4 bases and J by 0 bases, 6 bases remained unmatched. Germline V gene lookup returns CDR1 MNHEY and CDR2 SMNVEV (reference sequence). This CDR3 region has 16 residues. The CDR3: CASSSLGQGANYGYTF. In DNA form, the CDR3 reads TGTGCCAGCAGTTCCTTGGGACAGGGTGCTAACTATGGCTACACCTTC.

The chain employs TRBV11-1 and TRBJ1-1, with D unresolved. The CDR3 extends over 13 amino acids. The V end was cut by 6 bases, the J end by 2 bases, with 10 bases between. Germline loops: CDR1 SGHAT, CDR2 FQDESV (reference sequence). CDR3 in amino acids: CASRDQLNTEAFF. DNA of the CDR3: TGTGCCAGCAGGGATCAGCTAAACACTGAAGCTTTCTTT.

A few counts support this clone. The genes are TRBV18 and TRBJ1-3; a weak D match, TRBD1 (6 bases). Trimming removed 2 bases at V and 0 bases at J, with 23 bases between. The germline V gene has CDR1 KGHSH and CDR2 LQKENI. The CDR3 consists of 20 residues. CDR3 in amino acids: CASSPIGGRAFLDSGNTIYF. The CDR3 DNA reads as TGTGCCAGCTCACCAATCGGGGGGCGCGCGTTCTTGGACTCTGGAAACACCATATATTTT.

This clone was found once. The DNA of the CDR3 is TGCGCCAGCAGCCAAGGGGACGTCGGGGGGGCCGACGGGGAGCAGTTCTTC. As protein: CASSQGDVGGADGEQFF. The chain couples TRBV4-1 to TRBJ2-1, with 8 bases matching TRBD2. Trimming at V came to 1 base and at J to 10 bases, leaving 15 bases not matched to a gene. CDR1 is MGHRA and CDR2 is YSYEKL in the germline V gene. CDR3 size: 17 residues.

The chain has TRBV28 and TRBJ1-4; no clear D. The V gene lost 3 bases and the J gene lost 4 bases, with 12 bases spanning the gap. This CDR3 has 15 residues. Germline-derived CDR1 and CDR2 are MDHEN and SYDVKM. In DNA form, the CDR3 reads TGTGCCAGCAGTTTTTCGGGCCCTCTTAATGAAAAACTGTTTTTT. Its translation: CASSFSGPLNEKLFF.

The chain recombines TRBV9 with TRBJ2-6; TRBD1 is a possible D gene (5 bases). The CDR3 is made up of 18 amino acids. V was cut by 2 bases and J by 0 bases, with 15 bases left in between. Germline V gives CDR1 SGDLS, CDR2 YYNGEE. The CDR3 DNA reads TGTGCCAGCAGCGTTACGGTCCAGGGAAGCTCTGGGGCCAACGTCCTGACTTTC. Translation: CASSVTVQGSSGANVLTF.

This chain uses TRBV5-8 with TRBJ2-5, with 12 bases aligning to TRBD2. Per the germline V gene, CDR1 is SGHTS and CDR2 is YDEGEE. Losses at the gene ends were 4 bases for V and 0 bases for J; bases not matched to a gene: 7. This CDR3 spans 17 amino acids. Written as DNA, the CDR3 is TGTGCCAGCAGCCGACGACTAGCGGGGGACAACCAAGAGACCCAGTACTTC. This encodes CASSRRLAGDNQETQYF.

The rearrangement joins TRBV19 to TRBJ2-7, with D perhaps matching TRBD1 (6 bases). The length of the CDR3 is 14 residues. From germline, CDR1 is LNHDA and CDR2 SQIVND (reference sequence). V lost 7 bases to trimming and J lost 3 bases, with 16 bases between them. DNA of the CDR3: TGTGCCAGTAAGGAAAGTCAGGGGATCTACGAGCAGTACTTC. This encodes CASKESQGIYEQYF.

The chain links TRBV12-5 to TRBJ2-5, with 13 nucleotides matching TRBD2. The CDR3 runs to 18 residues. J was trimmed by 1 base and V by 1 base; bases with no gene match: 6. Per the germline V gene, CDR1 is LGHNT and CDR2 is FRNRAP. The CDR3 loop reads CASGLALTSGGGQETQYF. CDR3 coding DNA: TGTGCTAGTGGTTTGGCCCTTACTAGCGGGGGGGGCCAAGAGACCCAGTACTTC.

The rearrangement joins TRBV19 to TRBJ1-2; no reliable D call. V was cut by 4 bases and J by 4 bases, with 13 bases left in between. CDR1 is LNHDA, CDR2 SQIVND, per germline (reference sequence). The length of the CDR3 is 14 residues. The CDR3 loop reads CASSSHGLSYGYTF. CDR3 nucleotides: TGTGCCAGTAGTAGTCACGGGCTCTCCTATGGCTACACCTTC.

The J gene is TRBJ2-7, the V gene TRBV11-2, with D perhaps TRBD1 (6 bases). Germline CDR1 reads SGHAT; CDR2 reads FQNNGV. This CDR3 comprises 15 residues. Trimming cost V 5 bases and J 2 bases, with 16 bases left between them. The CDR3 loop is CASSLNRDKTYEQYF. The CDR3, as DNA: TGTGCCAGCAGCCTTAACCGGGACAAGACCTACGAGCAGTACTTC. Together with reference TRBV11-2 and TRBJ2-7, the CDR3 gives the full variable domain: EAGVAQSPRYKIIEKRQSVAFWCNPISGHATLYWYQQILGQGPKLLIQFQNNGVVDDSQLPKDRFSAERLKGVDSTLKIQPAKLEDSAVYLCASSLNRDKTYEQYFGPGTRLTVT.

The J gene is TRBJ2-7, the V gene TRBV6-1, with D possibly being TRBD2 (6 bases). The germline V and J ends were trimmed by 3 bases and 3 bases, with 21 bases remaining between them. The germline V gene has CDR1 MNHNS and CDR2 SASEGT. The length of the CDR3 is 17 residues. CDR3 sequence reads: CASSDPPSGFDLYEQYF. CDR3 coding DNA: TGTGCCAGCAGTGACCCCCCCAGCGGGTTCGATCTCTACGAGCAGTACTTC.

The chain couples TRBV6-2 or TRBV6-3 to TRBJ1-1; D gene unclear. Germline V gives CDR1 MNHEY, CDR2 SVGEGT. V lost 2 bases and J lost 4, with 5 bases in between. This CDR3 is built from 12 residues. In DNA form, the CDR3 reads TGTGCCAGCAGTTACGTTACCACTGAAGCTTTCTTT. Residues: CASSYVTTEAFF.

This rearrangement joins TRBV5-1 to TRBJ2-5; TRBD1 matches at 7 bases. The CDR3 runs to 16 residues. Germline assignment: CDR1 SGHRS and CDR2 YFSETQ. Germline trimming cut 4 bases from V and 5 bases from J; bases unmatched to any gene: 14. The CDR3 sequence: CASSPVLTGRGETQYF. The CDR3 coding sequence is TGCGCCAGCAGCCCTGTACTGACAGGGCGAGGGGAGACCCAGTACTTC.

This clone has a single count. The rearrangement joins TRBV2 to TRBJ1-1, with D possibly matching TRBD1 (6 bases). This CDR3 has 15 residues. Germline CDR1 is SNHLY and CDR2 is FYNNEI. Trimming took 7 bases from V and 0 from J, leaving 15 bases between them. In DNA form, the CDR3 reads TGTGCCAGCACTACAGGGAACAGGATGAACACTGAAGCTTTCTTT. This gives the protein CASTTGNRMNTEAFF.

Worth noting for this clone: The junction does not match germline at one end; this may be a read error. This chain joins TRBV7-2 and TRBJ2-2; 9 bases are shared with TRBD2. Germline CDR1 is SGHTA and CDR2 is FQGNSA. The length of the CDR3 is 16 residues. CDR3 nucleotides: TGTGCCTGCAGCTTTGGGGTGCGGGGGGGCGCCGGGGAGCTGTTTTTT. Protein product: CACSFGVRGGAGELFF. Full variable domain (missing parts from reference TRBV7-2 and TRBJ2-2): GAGVSQSPSNKVTEKGKDVELRCDPISGHTALYWYRQSLGQGLEFLIYFQGNSAPDKSGLPSDRFSAERTGGSVSTLTIQRTQQEDSAVYLCACSFGVRGGAGELFFGEGSRLTVL.

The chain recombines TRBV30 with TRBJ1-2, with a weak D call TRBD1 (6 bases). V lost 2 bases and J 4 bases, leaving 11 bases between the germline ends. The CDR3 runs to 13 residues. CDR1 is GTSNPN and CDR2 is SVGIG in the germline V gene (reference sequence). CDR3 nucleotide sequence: TGTGCCTGGAGTACAGGGTCTCGCTATGGCTACACCTTC. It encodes CAWSTGSRYGYTF. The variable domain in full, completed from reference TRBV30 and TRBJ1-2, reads SQTIHQWPATLVQPVGSPLSLECTVEGTSNPNLYWYRQAAGRGLQLLFYSVGIGQISSEVPQNLSASRPQDRQFILSSKKLLLSDSGFYLCAWSTGSRYGYTFGSGTRLTVV.

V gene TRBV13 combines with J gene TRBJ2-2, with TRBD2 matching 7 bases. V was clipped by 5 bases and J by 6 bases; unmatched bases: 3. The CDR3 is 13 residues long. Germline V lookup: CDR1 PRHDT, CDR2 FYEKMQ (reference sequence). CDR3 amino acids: CASSVRGSGELFF. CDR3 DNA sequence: TGTGCCAGCAGCGTGCGGGGGTCCGGGGAGCTGTTTTTT.

The CDR3 here is CASSTLFLTGTGELFF. CDR3 in DNA: TGTGCCAGTAGTACCTTATTCTTGACGGGCACCGGGGAGCTGTTTTTT. V gene TRBV19 combines with J gene TRBJ2-2; D not certain. CDR3 size: 16 residues. The V gene lost 4 bases and the J gene lost 4 bases, with 16 bases spanning the gap. CDR1 is LNHDA and CDR2 is SQIVND in the germline V gene (reference sequence). Complete variable domain (other parts from reference TRBV19 and TRBJ2-2): DGGITQSPKYLFRKEGQNVTLSCEQNLNHDAMYWYRQDPGQGLRLIYYSQIVNDFQKGDIAEGYSVSREKKESFPLTVTSAQKNPTAFYLCASSTLFLTGTGELFFGEGSRLTVL.

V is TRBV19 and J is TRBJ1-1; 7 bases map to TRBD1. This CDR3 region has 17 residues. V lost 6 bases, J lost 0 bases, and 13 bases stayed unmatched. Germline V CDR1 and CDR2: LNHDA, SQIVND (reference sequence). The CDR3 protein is CASRGYDTGVMNTEAFF. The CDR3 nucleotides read TGTGCCAGTAGGGGGTACGACACAGGGGTAATGAACACTGAAGCTTTCTTT.

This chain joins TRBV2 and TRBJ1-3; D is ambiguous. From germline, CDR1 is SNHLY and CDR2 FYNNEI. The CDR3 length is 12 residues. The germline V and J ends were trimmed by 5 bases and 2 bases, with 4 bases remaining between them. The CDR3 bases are TGTGCCAGCAGTCCGACTGGAAACACCATATATTTT. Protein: CASSPTGNTIYF.

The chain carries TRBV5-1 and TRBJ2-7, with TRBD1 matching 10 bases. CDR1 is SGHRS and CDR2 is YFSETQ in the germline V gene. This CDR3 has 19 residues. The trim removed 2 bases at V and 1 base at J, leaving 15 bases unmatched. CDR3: CASSLNFRDRGVVSYEQYF. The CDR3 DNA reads TGCGCCAGCAGCTTAAATTTCCGGGACAGGGGAGTAGTGTCCTACGAGCAGTACTTC.